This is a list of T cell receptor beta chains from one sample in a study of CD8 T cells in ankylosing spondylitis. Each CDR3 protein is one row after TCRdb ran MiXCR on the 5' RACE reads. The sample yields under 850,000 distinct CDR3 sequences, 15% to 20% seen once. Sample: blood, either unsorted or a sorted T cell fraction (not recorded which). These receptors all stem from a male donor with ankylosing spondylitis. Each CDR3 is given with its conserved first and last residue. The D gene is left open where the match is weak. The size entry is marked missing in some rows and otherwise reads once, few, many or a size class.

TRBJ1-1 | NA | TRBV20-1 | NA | TGCAGTGCTAGTGGGGACATGGCTTTCTTT | CSASGDMAFF
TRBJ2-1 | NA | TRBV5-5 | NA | TGTGCCAGCATCCTAGGGTTCGGGAGCTCCTACAATGAGCAGTTCTTC | CASILGFGSSYNEQFF
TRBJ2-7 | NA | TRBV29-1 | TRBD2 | TGCAGCGTTGAGGAGCGGGGGGCCTACGAGCAGTACTTC | CSVEERGAYEQYF
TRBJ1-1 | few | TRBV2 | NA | TGTGCCAGCAGTGAGGCAGTGAACACTGAAGCTTTCTTT | CASSEAVNTEAFF
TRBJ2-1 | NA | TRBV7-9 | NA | TGTGCCAGCAGCTTAGGGGGCCTCTCCCCTACCAATGAGCAGTTCTTC | CASSLGGLSPTNEQFF
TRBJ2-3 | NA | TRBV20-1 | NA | TGCAGTGCTCCCCCCGAGGGAGCAGATACGCAGTATTTT | CSAPPEGADTQYF
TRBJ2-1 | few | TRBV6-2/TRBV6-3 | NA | TGTGCCAGCAGTTACCCCAAGGGGAATGAGCAGTTCTTC | CASSYPKGNEQFF
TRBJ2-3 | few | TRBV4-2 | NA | TGTGCCAGCAGCCAAGTAGGAGCGACGACAGATACGCAGTATTTT | CASSQVGATTDTQYF
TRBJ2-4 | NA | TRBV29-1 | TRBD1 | TGCAGCGTGGCACAGGGGGCACGGAACATTCAGTACTTC | CSVAQGARNIQYF
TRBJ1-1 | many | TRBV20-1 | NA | TGCAGTGCCAAACGGGGAGGAGACACTGAAGCTTTCTTT | CSAKRGGDTEAFF
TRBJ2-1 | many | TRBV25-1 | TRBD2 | TGTGCCAGCAGTGAACTAGCGGGGGCCCTCTACAATGAGCAGTTCTTC | CASSELAGALYNEQFF
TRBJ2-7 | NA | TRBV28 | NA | TGTGCCAGCAGTTCCCCCTCCGGCGGGCGACAGGAGCAGTACTTC | CASSSPSGGRQEQYF
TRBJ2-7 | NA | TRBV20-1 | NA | TGCAGTGCTAGAGATCTTATGGTAAACTACGAGCAGTACTTC | CSARDLMVNYEQYF